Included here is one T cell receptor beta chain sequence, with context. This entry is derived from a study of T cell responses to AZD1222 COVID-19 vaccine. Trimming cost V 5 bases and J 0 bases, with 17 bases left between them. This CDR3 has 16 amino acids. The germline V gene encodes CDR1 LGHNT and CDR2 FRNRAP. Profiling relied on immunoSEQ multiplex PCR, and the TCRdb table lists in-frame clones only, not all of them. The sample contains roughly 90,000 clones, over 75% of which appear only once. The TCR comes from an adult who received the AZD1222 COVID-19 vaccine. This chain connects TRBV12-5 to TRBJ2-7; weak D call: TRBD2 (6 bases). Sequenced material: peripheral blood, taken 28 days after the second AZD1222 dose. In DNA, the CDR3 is TGTGCTAGTGGTCCGGCTAGCGCGCCCCTCTCCTACGAGCAGTACTTC. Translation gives CASGPASAPLSYEQYF.